Shown below are 15 T cell receptor beta chains from a single sample sequenced in a study of Ad26.COV2.S vaccination and SARS-CoV-2 variants. Treatment given: some 19 received Ad26.COV2.S at low or high dose, single or two shots; several received placebo; per-sample allocation not given. Specimens were obtained on day 63 following the first vaccine or placebo injection. Measured with immunoSEQ multiplex PCR; TCRdb has only the in-frame clones, and not every one. The sample holds approximately 420,000 clones, around 89% seen once. The input for sequencing was peripheral blood, taken in a trial of Ad26.COV2.S vaccine versus placebo. Source of these receptors: a person aged 18 to 65 who received the Ad26.COV2.S COVID-19 vaccine or a placebo.

The V call is TRBV10-1, the J call TRBJ2-2; 8 bases map to TRBD2. Germline V gives CDR1 WNHNN, CDR2 SYGVQD (reference sequence). V lost 5 bases and J lost 5; bases outside the gene matches: 7. The CDR3 has 15 amino acids. CDR3 sequence: CASSSGGQRTGELFF. The CDR3 bases are TGCGCCAGCAGTAGCGGGGGCCAACGGACCGGGGAGCTGTTTTTT.

In the case of this clone: The same CDR3 arises from other DNA sequences in this sample as well. The chain uses TRBV7-3 and TRBJ1-3; D is undetermined. The CDR3 is made up of 16 amino acids. V lost 1 base and J lost 0, with 10 bases in between. Germline assignment: CDR1 SGHTA and CDR2 FQGTGA. CDR3 amino acids: CASSLMGRSSGNTIYF. As DNA, the CDR3 is TGTGCCAGCAGCTTAATGGGCAGAAGCTCTGGAAACACCATATATTTT.

The genes are TRBV30 and TRBJ1-2, with unresolved D. Germline V CDR1 and CDR2: GTSNPN, SVGIG (reference sequence). This CDR3 is 14 amino acids long. Deletions cut 7 bases from V and 4 bases from J, with 19 bases between. CDR3 amino acids: CASPTGWSGYGYTF. For the CDR3, the DNA is TGTGCCTCCCCGACGGGCTGGTCGGGCTATGGCTACACCTTC. Full variable domain (outside the CDR3, taken from reference TRBV30 and TRBJ1-2): SQTIHQWPATLVQPVGSPLSLECTVEGTSNPNLYWYRQAAGRGLQLLFYSVGIGQISSEVPQNLSASRPQDRQFILSSKKLLLSDSGFYLCASPTGWSGYGYTFGSGTRLTVV.

The chain joins TRBV23-1 to TRBJ2-2, with D tentatively TRBD2 (5 bases). TRBV23-1 is labeled an ORF, and its function is uncertain. V was pared by 6 bases and J by 7 bases, with 21 bases between. This CDR3 has 16 amino acids. The CDR3 spells CASRRPTQREGGELFF. CDR3 nucleotide sequence: TGCGCCAGCAGGAGACCCACACAGAGAGAGGGCGGGGAGCTGTTTTTT.

The chain couples TRBV7-8 to TRBJ2-1; D may be TRBD2 (6 bases). V was trimmed by 5 bases and J by 5 bases, leaving 10 bases between them. Germline V gene sequence: CDR1 SGHVS, CDR2 FQNEAQ. The CDR3 runs 13 residues. CDR3 nucleotides: TGTGCCAGCAGCAAGGGACTTAACAATGAGCAGTTCTTC. Translated: CASSKGLNNEQFF.

V and J are TRBV30 and TRBJ2-3; D is possibly TRBD1 (6 bases). Trimming took off 1 base at V and 1 base at J, with 12 bases between the two ends. CDR1 GTSNPN and CDR2 SVGIG come from the germline V gene (reference sequence). The CDR3 is 15 amino acids. CDR3 amino acids: CAWSARDTRTDTQYF. CDR3 sequence (DNA): TGTGCCTGGAGTGCCCGGGACACCCGCACAGATACGCAGTATTTT.

In this sample, this clone turned up a few times. V gene TRBV15 combines with J gene TRBJ1-2; no reliable D call. The CDR3 covers 12 residues. V lost 3 bases and J lost 13, with 15 bases in between. CDR1 LNHNV and CDR2 YYDKDF come from the germline V gene (reference sequence). CDR3 sequence: CATSRAYGVGTF. The CDR3 region has the DNA TGTGCCACCAGCAGGGCCTACGGAGTGGGCACCTTC.

This rearrangement joins TRBV3-1 (or the pseudogene TRBV3-2) to TRBJ2-2; 8 nucleotides line up with TRBD1. This CDR3 is built from 20 residues. Trimming cost V 0 bases and J 0 bases; bases outside gene matches: 12. Germline lookup yields CDR1 LGHDT and CDR2 YNNKEL (reference sequence). The CDR3 protein is CASSQETLGWTGSNTGELFF. The CDR3 nucleotides are TGTGCCAGCAGCCAAGAAACCCTAGGGTGGACAGGGTCGAACACCGGGGAGCTGTTTTTT.

This chain uses TRBV2 with TRBJ1-6; weak D call: TRBD1 (5 bases). The CDR3 runs to 16 residues. Germline assignment: CDR1 SNHLY and CDR2 FYNNEI. Trimming removed 6 bases at V and 4 bases at J, with 16 bases between. The CDR3 is CASRSPDRNYNSPLHF. CDR3 in DNA: TGTGCCAGCAGATCACCAGACAGAAATTATAATTCACCCCTCCACTTT.

The genes are TRBV5-4 and TRBJ2-7; the D is unclear. Trimming left V 0 bases short and J 3 bases short, with 7 bases between. This CDR3 has 13 residues. From germline, CDR1 is SGHNT and CDR2 YYREEE (reference sequence). CDR3 sequence: CASSLAPDYEQYF. The CDR3 DNA follows: TGTGCCAGCAGCTTGGCGCCTGACTACGAGCAGTACTTC. The full variable domain, rest sourced from reference TRBV5-4 and TRBJ2-7, is ETGVTQSPTHLIKTRGQQVTLRCSSQSGHNTVSWYQQALGQGPQFIFQYYREEENGRGNFPPRFSGLQFPNYSSELNVNALELDDSALYLCASSLAPDYEQYFGPGTRLTVT.

This clone was recorded only once. The chain uses TRBV19 and TRBJ1-5, with D tentatively TRBD1 (6 bases). The CDR3 is 14 amino acids. In germline, CDR1 is LNHDA, CDR2 SQIVND (reference sequence). V lost 5 bases, J lost 6 bases, and 14 bases lay in between. The CDR3 reads CASSARQDTQPQHF. The CDR3 DNA follows: TGTGCCAGTAGTGCCCGACAGGATACTCAGCCCCAGCATTTT.

The CDR3 spells CATALAGGGEQFF. For the CDR3, the DNA is TGTGCCACAGCTCTAGCGGGGGGCGGAGAGCAGTTCTTC. The genes are TRBV9 and TRBJ2-1; 11 bases agree with TRBD2. From germline, CDR1 is SGDLS and CDR2 YYNGEE. This CDR3 region has 13 residues. Trimming cost V 9 bases and J 10 bases; bases outside gene matches: 9.

The chain carries TRBV30 and TRBJ1-6; D not resolved. Trimming stripped 2 bases from V and 6 bases from J, with 17 bases between. Germline V CDR1 and CDR2: GTSNPN, SVGIG (reference sequence). CDR3 length equals 16 residues. The CDR3 is CAWSLPGGRGNSPLHF. CDR3 DNA: TGTGCCTGGAGTCTCCCGGGCGGGCGGGGTAATTCACCCCTCCACTTT.

DNA of the CDR3: TGTGCCAGCACCCCAAATCAGGGATCAGATACGCAGTATTTT. This codes for CASTPNQGSDTQYF. The V and J genes are TRBV6-2 or TRBV6-3 and TRBJ2-3; a weak D match, TRBD1 (5 bases). The CDR3 contains 14 residues. V lost 7 bases, J lost 4 bases, and 15 bases lay in between. Germline lookup yields CDR1 MNHEY and CDR2 SVGEGT.

The chain couples TRBV3-1 (or the pseudogene TRBV3-2) to TRBJ1-3; 7 bases line up with TRBD1. The germline gives CDR1 LGHDT, CDR2 YNNKEL (reference sequence). The trim removed 1 base at V and 3 bases at J, leaving 9 bases unmatched. The CDR3 is 17 residues long. CDR3 sequence reads: CASSQGFRGQGGNTIYF. The CDR3 region has the DNA TGTGCCAGCAGCCAAGGCTTTAGGGGGCAAGGTGGAAACACCATATATTTT.